The entry below describes one TCR beta chain. Its antigen is not known. Each sample had roughly 10^5 TCR templates assayed. Assay: immunoSEQ multiplex PCR; the TCRdb copy retains only in-frame clones and omits some. The sample lists approximately 100,000 clones; 85% to 95% were seen once. This record comes from a study of siplizumab effects on memory and regulatory T cells. Study outcomes and limitations: Sequences below about 10^-5 frequency were poorly captured, and few alloreactive clones mapped to unstimulated subsets. Assignment of a naive or memory phenotype failed for roughly 75-95% of the proliferating CD4+ or CD8+ clones.

The CDR3 runs 18 residues. Germline CDR1 is MDHEN and CDR2 is SYDVKM. The J segment lost 2 bases and the V segment lost 2 bases, leaving 4 bases of the junction unmatched. This chain connects TRBV28 to TRBJ2-6, with 12 bases matching TRBD1. The sequence was obtained from a human donor in good health. The sequenced sample consisted of non-Treg CD4+ T cells sorted from blood. The CDR3 nucleotides are TGTGCCAGCAGTTTAGGGGGACAGGGGGCAGCTGGGGCCAACGTCCTGACTTTC. Residues: CASSLGGQGAAGANVLTF.